The rows below give T cell receptor beta chains drawn from one sample of a study of molecular identifiers for immune sequencing clone quantification. TCRdb re-called the PCR reads through MiXCR, storing one row per CDR3 protein. The repertoire holds approximately 500,000 distinct CDR3 sequences, with roughly 26% as singletons. The material sequenced was naive CD8+ T cells from blood, with Jurkat cell RNA spiked in. Every receptor here comes from a human donor in good health. Some libraries in this study had Jurkat cell RNA spiked in. Each CDR3 is given with its conserved first and last residue. Each record gives: V gene, clone size, CDR3 length, CDR3 protein. Size is stated for part of the rows, as once, few or many counts, or as a class when the clone is expanded.

>TRBV6-2/TRBV6-3|few|21
CASSRLWPSTGQGLDTGELFF
>TRBV20-1|-|16
CSARDLQRENTGELFF
>TRBV13|-|14
CASSLQGDPYEQYF
>TRBV20-1|few|13
CSAREPGAGEQYF
>TRBV4-1|few|14
CASSQAGTQEPQHF
>TRBV3-1|once|15
CASSQELGLAYEQYF
>TRBV28|many|16
CASSSWTSGSADTQYF
>TRBV20-1|few|16
CSAKRSTTPSTDTQYF
>TRBV7-9|-|16
CASSQTIGQGTYGYTF
>TRBV4-1|many|13
CASSPRTGNEQYF
>TRBV19|many|15
CASSIGGVNTDTQYF
>TRBV18|many|13
CASSARDSYEQYF
>TRBV18|-|16
CASSTQGPATNEKLFF
>TRBV18|many|13
CASSPVTGDTQYF
>TRBV7-6|-|15
CASSSRDSRYNEQFF
>TRBV28|few|20
CASSFFPSIRDPPRDNEQFF
>TRBV9|many|16
CASSVDIFPNTGELFF
>TRBV7-3|-|18
CASSLYLGTDLDTGELFF
>TRBV29-1|-|15
CSVVGGVGYKNIQYF
>TRBV7-9|many|12
CASSRALETQYF
>TRBV13|few|17
CASSPSILAGGVDEQFF
>TRBV29-1|many|17
CSVDNGRALSGANVLTF
>TRBV5-4|-|13
CASSLGQFYGYTF
>TRBV20-1|many|13
CSAFPTKIETQYF
>TRBV6-2/TRBV6-3|many|15
CASDDGTDSNQPQHF
>TRBV9|-|15
CASSERTGHTGELFF
>TRBV15|-|18
CATSREDDIASPAGELFF
>TRBV19|few|13
CASSTSWGAEAFF
>TRBV30|-|15
CAWRGTGTPFYEQYF
>TRBV2|few|13
CASSEGRMETQYF
>TRBV4-2|-|15
CAGSQEIVMNTEAFF
>TRBV11-2|-|16
CASSPAQRVNTGELFF
>TRBV29-1|many|14
CSVAGTDMNTEAFF
>TRBV2|few|16
CASRGGVAGFPDTQYF
>TRBV6-2/TRBV6-3|-|14
CASSYRANNSPLHF
>TRBV6-1|-|14
CASSDIGAGQEAFF
>TRBV28|many|14
CASSFRQGRTEAFF
>TRBV4-3|-|15
CASSQARQERTEAFF
>TRBV6-2/TRBV6-3|few|18
CASSYDPVRREYSYEQYF
>TRBV5-3|few|16
CASSNSNGLTTGEQYF
>TRBV7-9|many|14
CASSATGVTEEAFF
>TRBV7-2|-|15
CASSSSGGASNEQFF
>TRBV11-2|-|17
CASSLGFWTQNTGELFF
>TRBV28|many|11
CASSFGDTIYF
>TRBV6-5|many|15
CASSYVVGGPDTQYF
>TRBV24-1|few|16
CATSDPTGTSTDTQYF
>TRBV12-3/TRBV12-4|many|15
CASSLEGTGYYEQYF
>TRBV6-5|few|15
CASSYSMRQAYEQYF